The present T cell receptor (beta chain) was sequenced within a study of blood T cell repertoires in COVID-19. As for the study in general: Sample material is recorded as cDNA or gDNA derived from T cells, B-cell-depleted T cells, or PBMCs.

The cohort comprised adults aged 18 to 89 years residing in about two dozen US areas. Sequenced by immunoSEQ multiplex PCR; TCRdb stores in-frame clones only, minus some. The table includes about 300,000 clones, about 89% detected once. The TCR was taken from a woman between 18 and 29 years old who had recovered from COVID-19. What was sequenced was PBMCs or T cells enriched from blood (not recorded which).

This CDR3 reads CASSEGPVRGGRADTQYF. The CDR3 region has the DNA TGTGCCAGCAGTGAAGGGCCCGTGCGGGGGGGCCGTGCAGATACGCAGTATTTT. The J gene is TRBJ2-3, the V gene TRBV6-1, with TRBD2 identical over 9 bases. CDR3 length equals 18 residues. Unmatched junction bases numbered 12, after V lost 1 base and J lost 4 bases. Germline V CDR1 and CDR2: MNHNS, SASEGT.